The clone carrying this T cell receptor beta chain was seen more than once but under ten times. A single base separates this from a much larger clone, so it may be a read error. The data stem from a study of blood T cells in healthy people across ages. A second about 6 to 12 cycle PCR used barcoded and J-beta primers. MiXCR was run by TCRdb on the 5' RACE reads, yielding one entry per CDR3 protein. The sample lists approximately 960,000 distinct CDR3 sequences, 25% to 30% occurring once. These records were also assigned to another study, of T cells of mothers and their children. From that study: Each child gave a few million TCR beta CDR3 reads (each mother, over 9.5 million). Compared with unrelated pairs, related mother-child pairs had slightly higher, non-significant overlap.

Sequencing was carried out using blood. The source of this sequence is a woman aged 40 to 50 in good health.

CDR3 sequence: CASSLVAGVSYNEQYF. DNA of the CDR3: TGCGCCAGCAGCTTGGTAGCGGGGGTATCCTACAATGAGCAGTACTTC. This chain uses TRBV5-1 with TRBJ2-1, with 9 positions matching TRBD2. The J call may be incorrect, as the DNA end agrees better with TRBJ2-7. This CDR3 has 16 residues. Germline CDR1 SGHRS, CDR2 YFSETQ.